This T cell receptor (beta chain) was documented in a study of blood T cell repertoires in COVID-19 (dated by TCRdb to 2020 to 2022). The study in broad terms: Samples covering the acute and convalescent phases of COVID-19 were provided by collaborators in the United States, Italy and Spain. Nearly every sample came with metadata listing a de-identified subject ID, COVID-19 status, age in years and sex. Samples came from the ongoing ImmuneRACE study (first 160 participants) plus 1,254 subjects from 6 global collaborators. Deeply sampled blood TCRbeta repertoires from subjects exposed to, actively infected with, or recovered from COVID-19 were included in the dataset. The material from the prospective study consisted of cDNA or gDNA derived from T cells, B-cell-depleted T cells, or PBMCs. Where HLA class I and class II types were available, the types were taken from metadata supplied by the sample provider, not from assay-based typing. A freely available public database, intended as a resource for researchers studying the immune response to SARS-CoV-2, is where the repertoires were released.

Whole blood was collected in K2EDTA tubes by collaborating institutions according to the institutions' own protocols. Collaborator samples were shipped for TCRbeta analysis as frozen whole blood, isolated PBMCs, or DNA extracted from either sample type. Overall study outcomes, separate from this receptor: The quantity of clinical and demographic metadata differed by source and by participant and was supplied without curation.

TCRbeta CDR3 regions were amplified from genomic DNA using the immunoSEQ Assay, a bias-controlled multiplex PCR. From the authors' description of their analysis: Within the assay, amplification of reference gene primers was used to estimate how many nucleated cells each sample contained. To quantify the absolute abundance of each unique TCRbeta CDR3 rearrangement, sequence reads were collapsed and filtered. For each sample, productive Simpson clonality was calculated as the square root of Simpson's diversity index over productive rearrangements. In TCRdb, the immuneACCESS table is reduced to in-frame sequences with V and J assigned. These tables do not hold every clone; where another copy was compared, an unresolved V gene accounts for under half, and the others remain unexplained. For V, J and clone size, that table is used; D and trimming come from the DNA. This sample holds some 200,000 clones; around nine tenths were observed only once. 4% to 5.5% of the sample rests with the top ten.

From the cysteine up to the phenylalanine, the CDR3 has a length of 12 residues. Only the CDR3 DNA is retained, 36 bases long and in frame from the first base. CDR1 MNHEY and CDR2 SVGAGI were looked up in the germline V gene. At the junction V is shortened by 5 bases and J by 3 bases, with 7 bases in between. Worth noting for this clone: Its antigen is unknown. Base qualities are missing; no much larger clone stands one base away.

The sequenced sample consisted of peripheral blood. The sequence was collected from a woman in her thirties or forties with acute or convalescent COVID-19. The chain employs TRBV6-5 and TRBJ1-2; the D gene remains uncertain. The DNA sequence is TGTGCCAGCAGTACACGGGACTATGGCTACACCTTC. It codes for CASSTRDYGYTF.